This T cell receptor (beta chain) was obtained from a study of CD8+ T cells in alopecia areata. Study context: Treated patients were given oral tofacitinib, which was dosed at 5 to 10 mg twice daily.

V lost 5 bases, J lost 5 bases, and 16 bases lay in between. The germline V gene encodes CDR1 MNHEY and CDR2 SMNVEV (reference sequence). The CDR3 length is 15 residues. RNA extraction was followed by reverse transcription into cDNA, which acted as the sequencing template. Here immunoSEQ multiplex PCR was the method, and the copy in TCRdb shows in-frame clones only, minus some. The sample lists roughly 150,000 clones, around half occurring once. This clone was seen a handful of times. The input for sequencing was CD8+ T cells sorted from blood, taken at week 0. This clonotype originated in a human donor with alopecia areata. V gene TRBV27 combines with J gene TRBJ2-1; D might be TRBD2 (7 bases). The CDR3 region is CASSPRDGGHNEQFF. The CDR3 region has the DNA TGTGCCAGCAGTCCCCGGGACGGGGGGCACAATGAGCAGTTCTTC.